The sample holds a few counts of the clone carrying this T cell receptor (beta chain). Its target is unknown. CDR3 size: 13 residues. V was clipped by 1 base and J by 5 bases, with 9 bases between them. The germline V gene has CDR1 MGHRA and CDR2 YSYEKL. Molecular-barcoded quantitative 5'-RACE produced these TCR beta libraries. TCRdb recomputed calls from the 5' RACE reads with MiXCR, one row per CDR3 protein. The repertoire consists of around 340,000 distinct CDR3 sequences, with approximately 22% occurring once and the leading ten covering around 12%. This sample is part of a study of CD8 T cells in ankylosing spondylitis. Study-level results: A TCR beta motif made of about 8 highly homologous variants seemed typical of ankylosing spondylitis blood.

The sequenced sample was blood, either unsorted or a sorted T cell fraction (not recorded which). The rearrangement uses TRBV4-1 and TRBJ2-7; the D gene could be TRBD1 or TRBD2 (5 bases each). This TCR was recovered from a male donor with ankylosing spondylitis or in good health (not recorded which). This CDR3 is CASSQVGDHEQYF. The CDR3 DNA sequence: TGCGCCAGCAGCCAAGTCGGGGACCACGAGCAGTACTTC.